Reported below is one TCR beta chain. Its antigen is not identified. The PCR made use of 60 Vbeta and 13 Jbeta primers. Repertoires were generated with immunoSEQ multiplex PCR, while TCRdb's copy carries only in-frame clones and drops some. The table for this sample gives around 210,000 clones. The entry originates in a study of cytomegalovirus exposure and HLA in healthy donors. Study-level findings and limits: With high specificity and sensitivity, the classifier reportedly diagnosed cytomegalovirus status.

The germline gives CDR1 SNHLY, CDR2 FYNNEI. Trimming left V 8 bases short and J 10 bases short, with 23 bases between. The CDR3 has 15 amino acids. Sample: PBMCs. The chain combines TRBV2 with TRBJ1-4; a weak D match, TRBD1 (6 bases). The sequence came from a girl aged 2 to 10 in good health and CMV-seropositive. This CDR3 is CASLMRTGSAPKLFF. The DNA for the CDR3 is TGTGCCAGCCTAATGCGCACAGGGTCGGCGCCAAAACTGTTTTTT. The full variable domain, in which reference TRBV2 and TRBJ1-4 provide the parts outside the CDR3, is EPEVTQTPSHQVTQMGQEVILRCVPISNHLYFYWYRQILGQKVEFLVSFYNNEISEKSEIFDDQFSVERPDGSNFTLKIRSTKLEDSAMYFCASLMRTGSAPKLFFGSGTQLSVL.